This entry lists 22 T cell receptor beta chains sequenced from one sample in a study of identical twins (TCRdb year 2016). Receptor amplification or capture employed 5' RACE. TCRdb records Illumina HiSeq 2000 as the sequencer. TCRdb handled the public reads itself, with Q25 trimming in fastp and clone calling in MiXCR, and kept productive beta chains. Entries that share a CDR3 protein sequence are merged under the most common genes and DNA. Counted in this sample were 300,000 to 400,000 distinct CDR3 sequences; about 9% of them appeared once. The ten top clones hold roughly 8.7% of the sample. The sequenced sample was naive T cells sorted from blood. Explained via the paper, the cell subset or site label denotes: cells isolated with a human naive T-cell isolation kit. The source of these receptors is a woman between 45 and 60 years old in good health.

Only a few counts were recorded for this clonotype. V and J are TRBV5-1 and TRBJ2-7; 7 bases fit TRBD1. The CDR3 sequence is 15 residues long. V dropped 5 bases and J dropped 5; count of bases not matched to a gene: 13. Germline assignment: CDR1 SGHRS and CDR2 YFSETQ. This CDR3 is CASSWTGRSTDEQYV. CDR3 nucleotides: TGCGCCAGCAGTTGGACAGGCAGAAGTACGGACGAGCAGTACGTC.

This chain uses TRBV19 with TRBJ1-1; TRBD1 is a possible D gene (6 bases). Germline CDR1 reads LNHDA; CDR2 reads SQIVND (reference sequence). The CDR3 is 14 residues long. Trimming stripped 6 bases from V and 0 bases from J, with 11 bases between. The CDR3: CASRDGTLNTEAFF. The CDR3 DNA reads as TGTGCCAGTAGGGATGGGACACTGAACACTGAAGCTTTCTTT.

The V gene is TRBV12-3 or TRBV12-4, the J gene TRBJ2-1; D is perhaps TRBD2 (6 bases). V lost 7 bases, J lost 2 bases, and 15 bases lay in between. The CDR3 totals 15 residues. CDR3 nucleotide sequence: TGTGCCAGCACCCCCCTCGGAGGGGCCTACAATGAGCAGTTCTTC. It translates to CASTPLGGAYNEQFF.

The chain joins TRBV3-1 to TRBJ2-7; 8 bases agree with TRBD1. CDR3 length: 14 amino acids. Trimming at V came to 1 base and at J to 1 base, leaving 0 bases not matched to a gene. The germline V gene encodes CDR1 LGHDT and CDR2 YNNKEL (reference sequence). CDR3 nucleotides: TGTGCCAGCAGCCAAGGGGACAGGTCCTACGAGCAGTACGTC. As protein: CASSQGDRSYEQYV.

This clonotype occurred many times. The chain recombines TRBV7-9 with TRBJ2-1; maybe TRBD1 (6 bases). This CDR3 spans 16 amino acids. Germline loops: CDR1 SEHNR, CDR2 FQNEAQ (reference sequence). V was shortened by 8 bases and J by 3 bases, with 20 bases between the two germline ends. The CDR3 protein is CASSPRGTHLYNEQFF. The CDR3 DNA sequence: TGTGCCAGCTCCCCAAGGGGGACACACCTCTACAATGAGCAGTTCTTC.

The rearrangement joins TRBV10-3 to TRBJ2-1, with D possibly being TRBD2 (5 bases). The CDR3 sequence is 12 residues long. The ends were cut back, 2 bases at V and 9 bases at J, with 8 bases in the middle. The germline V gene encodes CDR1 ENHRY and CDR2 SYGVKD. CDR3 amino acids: CAISETSREQFF. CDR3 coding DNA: TGTGCCATCAGTGAGACTAGTCGTGAGCAGTTCTTC.

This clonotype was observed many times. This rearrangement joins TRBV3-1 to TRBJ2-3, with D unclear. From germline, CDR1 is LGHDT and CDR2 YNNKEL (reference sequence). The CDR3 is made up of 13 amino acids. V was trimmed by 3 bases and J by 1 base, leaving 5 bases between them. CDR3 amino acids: CASSQSGTDTQYF. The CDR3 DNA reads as TGTGCCAGCAGCCAGTCAGGCACAGATACGCAGTATTTT.

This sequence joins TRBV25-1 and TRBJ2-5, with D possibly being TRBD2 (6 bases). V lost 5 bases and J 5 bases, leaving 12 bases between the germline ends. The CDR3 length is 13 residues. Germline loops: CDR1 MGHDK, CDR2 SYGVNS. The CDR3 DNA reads TGTGCCAGCAGTACGGGGGTTGAGGAGACCCAGTACTTC. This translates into CASSTGVEETQYF.

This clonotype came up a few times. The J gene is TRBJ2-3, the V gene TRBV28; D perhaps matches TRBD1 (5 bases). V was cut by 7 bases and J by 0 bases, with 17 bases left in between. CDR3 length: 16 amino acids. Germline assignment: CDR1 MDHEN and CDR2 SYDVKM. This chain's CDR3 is CASTTTEPMSTDTQYF. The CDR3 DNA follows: TGTGCCAGCACCACGACAGAGCCAATGAGCACAGATACGCAGTATTTT. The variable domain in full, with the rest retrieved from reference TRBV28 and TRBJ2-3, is DVKVTQSSRYLVKRTGEKVFLECVQDMDHENMFWYRQDPGLGLRLIYFSYDVKMKEKGDIPEGYSVSREKKERFSLILESASTNQTSMYLCASTTTEPMSTDTQYFGPGTRLTVL.

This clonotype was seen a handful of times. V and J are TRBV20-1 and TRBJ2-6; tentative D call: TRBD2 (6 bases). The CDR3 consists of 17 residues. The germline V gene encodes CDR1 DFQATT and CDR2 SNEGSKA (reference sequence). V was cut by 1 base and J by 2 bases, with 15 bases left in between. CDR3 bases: TGCAGTGCTAGAGGGGCTAGCGAGAGTGCTGGGGCCAACGTCCTGACTTTC. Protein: CSARGASESAGANVLTF.

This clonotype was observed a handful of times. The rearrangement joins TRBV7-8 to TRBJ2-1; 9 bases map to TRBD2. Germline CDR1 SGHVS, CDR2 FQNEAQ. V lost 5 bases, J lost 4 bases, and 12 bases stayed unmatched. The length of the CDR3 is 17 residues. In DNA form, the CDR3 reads TGTGCCAGCAGCCAGTATACCGGGACTAGCTATTACAATGAGCAGTTCTTC. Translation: CASSQYTGTSYYNEQFF.

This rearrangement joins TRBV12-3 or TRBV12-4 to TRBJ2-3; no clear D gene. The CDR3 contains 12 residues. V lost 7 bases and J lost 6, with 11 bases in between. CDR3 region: CASTPVADTQYF. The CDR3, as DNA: TGTGCCAGCACCCCCGTAGCTGATACGCAGTATTTT.

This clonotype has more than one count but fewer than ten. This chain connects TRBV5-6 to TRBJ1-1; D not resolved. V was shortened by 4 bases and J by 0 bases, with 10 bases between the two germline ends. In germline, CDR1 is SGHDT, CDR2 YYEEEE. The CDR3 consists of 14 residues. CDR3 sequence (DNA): TGTGCCAGCAGCCGGGCACGGGTGAACACTGAAGCTTTCTTT. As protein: CASSRARVNTEAFF.

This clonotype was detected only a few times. The CDR3 nucleotides are TGTGCCAGCAGTTTAGCCAGAGGTAGCGGGGAGCTGTTTTTT. Translating gives CASSLARGSGELFF. The chain carries TRBV12-3 or TRBV12-4 and TRBJ2-2; no firm D call. The V gene lost 0 bases and the J gene lost 7 bases, with 9 bases spanning the gap. This CDR3 contains 14 residues.

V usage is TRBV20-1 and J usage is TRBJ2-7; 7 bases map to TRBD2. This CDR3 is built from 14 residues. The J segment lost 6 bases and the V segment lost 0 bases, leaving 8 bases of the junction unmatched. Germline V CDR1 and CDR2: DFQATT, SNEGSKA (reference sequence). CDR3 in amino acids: CSARDNTGGSEQYF. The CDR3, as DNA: TGCAGTGCTAGAGATAATACGGGAGGTTCCGAGCAGTACTTC.

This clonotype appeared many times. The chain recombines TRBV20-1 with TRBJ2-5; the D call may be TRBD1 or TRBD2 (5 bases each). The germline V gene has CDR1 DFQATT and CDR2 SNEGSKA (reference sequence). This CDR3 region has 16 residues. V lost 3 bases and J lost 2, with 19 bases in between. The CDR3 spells CSASPRLLGVQETQYF. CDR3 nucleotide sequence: TGCAGTGCTAGTCCTAGACTCCTGGGGGTACAAGAGACCCAGTACTTC.

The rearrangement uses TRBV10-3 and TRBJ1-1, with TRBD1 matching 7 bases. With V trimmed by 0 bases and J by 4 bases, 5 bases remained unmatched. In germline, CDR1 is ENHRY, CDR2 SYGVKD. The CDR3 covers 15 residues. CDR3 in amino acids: CAISESTGEGTEAFF. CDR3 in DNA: TGTGCCATCAGTGAGTCCACAGGGGAGGGCACTGAAGCTTTCTTT.

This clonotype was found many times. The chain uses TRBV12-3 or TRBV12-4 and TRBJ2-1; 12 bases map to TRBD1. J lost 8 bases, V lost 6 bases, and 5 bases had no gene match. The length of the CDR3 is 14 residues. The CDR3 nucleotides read TGTGCCAGCAGCCCCGGGACAGGGGGCGATGAGCAGTTCTTC. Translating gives CASSPGTGGDEQFF.

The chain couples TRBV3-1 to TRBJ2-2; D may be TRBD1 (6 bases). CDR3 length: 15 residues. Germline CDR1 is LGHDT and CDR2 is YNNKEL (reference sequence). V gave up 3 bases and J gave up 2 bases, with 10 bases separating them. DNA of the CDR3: TGTGCCAGCAGCCATTCCGGGACAAACACCGGGGAGCTGTTTTTT. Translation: CASSHSGTNTGELFF.

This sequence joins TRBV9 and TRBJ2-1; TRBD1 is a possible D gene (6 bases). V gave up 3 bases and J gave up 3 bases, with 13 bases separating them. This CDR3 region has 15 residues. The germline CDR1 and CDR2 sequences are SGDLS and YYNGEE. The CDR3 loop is CASSGYRAHYNEQFF. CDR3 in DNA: TGTGCCAGCAGCGGGTACAGGGCCCACTACAATGAGCAGTTCTTC.

CDR3 DNA sequence: TGCGCCAGCAGCTTCGCTAGCGGGAAAGAGACCCAGTACTTC. It yields the protein CASSFASGKETQYF. The chain joins TRBV5-1 to TRBJ2-5; 9 bases line up with TRBD2. The CDR3 loop spans 14 amino acids. V lost 2 bases to trimming and J lost 3 bases; unmatched junction nucleotides: 2. Looked up from germline, CDR1 is SGHRS and CDR2 is YFSETQ.

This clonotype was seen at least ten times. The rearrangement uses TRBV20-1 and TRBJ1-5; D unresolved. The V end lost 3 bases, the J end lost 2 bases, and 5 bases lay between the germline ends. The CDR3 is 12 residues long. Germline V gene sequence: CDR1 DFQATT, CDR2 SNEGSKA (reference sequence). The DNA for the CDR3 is TGCAGTGCTAGGGGTGGCAATCAGCCCCAGCATTTT. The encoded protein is CSARGGNQPQHF.